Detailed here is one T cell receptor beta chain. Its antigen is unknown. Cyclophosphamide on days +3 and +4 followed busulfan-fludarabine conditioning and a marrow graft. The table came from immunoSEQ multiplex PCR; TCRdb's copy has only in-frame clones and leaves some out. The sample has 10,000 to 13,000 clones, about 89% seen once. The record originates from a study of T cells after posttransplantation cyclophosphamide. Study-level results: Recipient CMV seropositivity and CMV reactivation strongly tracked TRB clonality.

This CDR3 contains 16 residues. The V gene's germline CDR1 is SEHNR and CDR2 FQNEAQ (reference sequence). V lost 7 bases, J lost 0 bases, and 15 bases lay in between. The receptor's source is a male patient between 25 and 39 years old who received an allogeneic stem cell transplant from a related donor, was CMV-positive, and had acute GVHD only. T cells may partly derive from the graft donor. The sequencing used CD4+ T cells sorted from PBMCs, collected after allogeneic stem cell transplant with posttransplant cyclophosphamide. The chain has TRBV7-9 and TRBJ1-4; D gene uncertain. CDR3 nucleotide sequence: TGTGCCAGCACCTCATCCGAGGGAACAACTAATGAAAAACTGTTTTTT. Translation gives CASTSSEGTTNEKLFF.